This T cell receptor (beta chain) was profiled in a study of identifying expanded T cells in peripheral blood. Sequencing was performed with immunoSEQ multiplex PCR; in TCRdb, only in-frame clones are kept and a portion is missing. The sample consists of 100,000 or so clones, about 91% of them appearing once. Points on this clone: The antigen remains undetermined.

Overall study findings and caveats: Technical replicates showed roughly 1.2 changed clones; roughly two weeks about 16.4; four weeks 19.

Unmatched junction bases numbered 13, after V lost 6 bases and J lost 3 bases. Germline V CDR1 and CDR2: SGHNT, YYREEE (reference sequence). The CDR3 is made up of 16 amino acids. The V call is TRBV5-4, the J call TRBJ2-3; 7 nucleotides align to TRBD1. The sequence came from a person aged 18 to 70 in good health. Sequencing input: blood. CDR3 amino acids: CASTPGRGGATDTQYF. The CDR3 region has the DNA TGTGCCAGCACCCCCGGGCGAGGGGGCGCGACAGATACGCAGTATTTT.